This T cell receptor beta chain was observed in a study of T cell responses to AZD1222 COVID-19 vaccine. General study results and limits: Among spike-specific TCRs, nearly half reportedly target unmutated variant regions.

Germline-derived CDR1 and CDR2 are LNHDA and SQIVND (reference sequence). This CDR3 comprises 15 residues. V shed 5 bases and J shed 5 bases, with 15 bases lying between them. Regarding this clone: The antigen is not known.

Libraries were prepared by immunoSEQ multiplex PCR; TCRdb keeps only in-frame clonotypes and omits some of them. This table has some 200,000 clones, approximately 94% appearing once. This sequence originates from an adult in good health. Sample: peripheral blood, taken on day 0 of MenACWY control vaccination. This chain joins TRBV19 and TRBJ2-2; tentative D call: TRBD2 (5 bases). The CDR3 DNA reads as TGTGCCAGTAGTCCCGGGAACAGTTTGACCGGGGAGCTGTTTTTT. This translates into CASSPGNSLTGELFF.